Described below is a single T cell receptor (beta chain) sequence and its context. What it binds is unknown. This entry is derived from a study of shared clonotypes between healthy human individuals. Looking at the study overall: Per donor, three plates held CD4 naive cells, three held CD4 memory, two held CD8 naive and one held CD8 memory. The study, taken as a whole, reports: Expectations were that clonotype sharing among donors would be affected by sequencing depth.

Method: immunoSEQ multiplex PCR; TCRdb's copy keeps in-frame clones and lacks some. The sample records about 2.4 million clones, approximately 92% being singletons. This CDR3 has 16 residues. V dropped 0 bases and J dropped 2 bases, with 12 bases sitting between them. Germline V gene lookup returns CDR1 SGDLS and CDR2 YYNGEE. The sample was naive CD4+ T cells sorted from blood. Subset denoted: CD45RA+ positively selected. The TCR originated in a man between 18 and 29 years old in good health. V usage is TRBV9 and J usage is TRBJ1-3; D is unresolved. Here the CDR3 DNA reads TGTGCCAGCAGCGTAGAGCCCCCAACAGCTGGAAACACCATATATTTT. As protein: CASSVEPPTAGNTIYF.